This TCR beta chain was sequenced in a study of blood T cell repertoires in COVID-19. Study overall: Collection of acute and convalescent COVID-19 samples took place in the United States, Italy and Spain.

In the original workflow: Reference gene primer amplification gave nucleated cell count estimates. Generated by immunoSEQ multiplex PCR, the TCRdb table keeps only in-frame clones and is missing some. Clone size and the V and J calls come from that table; the DNA yielded D and trimming. This table holds about 96,000 clones, approximately 84% found once. Germline CDR1 is MNHEY and CDR2 is SVGAGI. There are 16 residues in the CDR3. V was pared by 4 bases and J by 7 bases, with 16 bases of the junction left unmatched. This clonotype was sampled from a woman in her fifties or sixties with acute or convalescent COVID-19. The chain couples TRBV6-5 to TRBJ2-7; TRBD1 matches at 7 bases. The sequenced material came from peripheral blood. Here the CDR3 DNA reads TGTGCCAGCAGTTCCCTAGAGACAGGGTGGGGCGGGGAGCAGTACTTC. It specifies CASSSLETGWGGEQYF.